These T cell receptor beta chains were read from a single sample in a study of blood T cell repertoires in COVID-19. Using immunoSEQ multiplex PCR, the repertoire was profiled, and TCRdb retains in-frame clones only, with some absent. The sample has under 75,000 clones; roughly 86% are singletons. Sequenced material: peripheral blood. The source is a man between 50 and 59 years old with active COVID-19. Each CDR3 is given with its conserved first and last residue. D genes are given only for firm matches. Part of the rows lack a size; the others show once, few, many or a class for expanded clones.

d_gene | j_gene | len | v_gene | abundance | CDR3nt | CDR3aa
- | TRBJ2-2 | 15 | TRBV7-8 | - | TGTGCCAGCAGCTTATCCCGGTTTTCGACCGGGGAGCTGTTTTTT | CASSLSRFSTGELFF
TRBD1 | TRBJ2-2 | 15 | TRBV30 | few | TGTGCCTGGAGCTTTCTGGACAGGGGGGCCGGGGAGCTGTTTTTT | CAWSFLDRGAGELFF
- | TRBJ1-1 | 17 | TRBV21-1 | - | TGTGCCAGCAGCCAGATTTATGGGGACAGGACCCACACTGAAGCTTTCTTT | CASSQIYGDRTHTEAFF
- | TRBJ1-6 | 16 | TRBV6-1 | - | TGTGCCAGCAGGGAAACCATCGGGACAACGAATTCACCCCTCCACTTT | CASRETIGTTNSPLHF
- | TRBJ1-1 | 14 | TRBV2 | once | TGTGCCAGCAGTGTTTCTCCCGCGGACACTGAAGCTTTCTTT | CASSVSPADTEAFF
- | TRBJ2-1 | 16 | TRBV12-2 | - | TGTGCAAGTCGCTTAGGGTTAGCGGGGGGCACGTATGAGCAGTTCTTC | CASRLGLAGGTYEQFF
- | TRBJ2-7 | 13 | TRBV7-7 | - | TGTGCTAGCAGCTTAGCTCACACCTACGAGCAGTACTTC | CASSLAHTYEQYF
TRBD2 | TRBJ2-1 | 14 | TRBV6-4 | - | TGTGCCAGCAGTGCGCGGGGGGGCCTCGATGAGCAGTTCTTC | CASSARGGLDEQFF
TRBD1 | TRBJ1-6 | 15 | TRBV19 | - | TGTGCCAGTATCCCGACGGGACAGGAGAATTCACCCCTCCACTTT | CASIPTGQENSPLHF
- | TRBJ1-5 | 13 | TRBV12-3/TRBV12-4 | once | TGTGCCAGCAGTACTACAGGGTTTCAGCCCCAGCATTTT | CASSTTGFQPQHF
TRBD1 | TRBJ1-1 | 16 | TRBV6-1 | - | TGTGCCAGCAGTGCAGGGACAGGGTTCGGGTACACTGAAGCTTTCTTT | CASSAGTGFGYTEAFF
TRBD2 | TRBJ2-5 | 17 | TRBV6-1 | - | TGTGCCAGCAGTGCTAACCCGGGACTACTACTACAAGAGACCCAGTACTTC | CASSANPGLLLQETQYF
TRBD1 | TRBJ2-7 | 15 | TRBV5-4 | - | TGTGCCAGCAGCCTGGCCGGGACAGAAGGCTACGAGCAGTACTTC | CASSLAGTEGYEQYF
- | TRBJ2-2 | 12 | TRBV11-1 | - | TGTGCCAGCAGCCGCAGCGCCGGGGAGCTGTTTTTT | CASSRSAGELFF
- | TRBJ1-2 | 14 | TRBV5-1 | once | TGCGCCAGCAGCTTGGTCTCAGAAAACTATGGCTACACCTTC | CASSLVSENYGYTF
- | TRBJ2-2 | 15 | TRBV5-6 | - | TGTGCCAGCAGCCCACTCGCCCGGGGCACCGGGGAGCTGTTTTTT | CASSPLARGTGELFF
- | TRBJ2-1 | 13 | TRBV4-1 | - | TGCGCCAGCAGCCAACAGGACTACAATGAGCAGTTCTTC | CASSQQDYNEQFF
TRBD2 | TRBJ2-3 | 15 | TRBV5-1 | - | TGCGCCAGCCACCTGACTAGCGGGGGGTTTGATACGCAGTATTTT | CASHLTSGGFDTQYF
- | TRBJ1-4 | 14 | TRBV28 | few | TGTGCCAGCAGTCCGGCAGGGGTAAGGGGAAAACTGTTTTTT | CASSPAGVRGKLFF
TRBD1 | TRBJ1-4 | 13 | TRBV12-3/TRBV12-4 | - | TGTGCCAGCAGTTGGGACAGATATGAAAAACTGTTTTTT | CASSWDRYEKLFF
- | TRBJ1-3 | 16 | TRBV10-3 | once | TGTGCCATCAGCCTAGACGGGTCTCCTTCTGGAAACACCATATATTTT | CAISLDGSPSGNTIYF
TRBD1 | TRBJ2-7 | 15 | TRBV14 | few | TGTGCCAGCAGCCAGACCGGGACAGGGAGGTACGAGCAGTACTTC | CASSQTGTGRYEQYF